One sample yielded the 17 T cell receptor beta chains listed below, sequenced in a study of shared clonotypes between healthy human individuals. Sequenced by immunoSEQ multiplex PCR; TCRdb stores in-frame clones only, minus some. In the table there are 2 million to 2.5 million clones, 93% of which are singletons. Material: naive CD4+ T cells from PBMCs. The sample's subset: CD45RA+ positively selected. Receptor source: a man younger than 35 in good health. Some clones in this sample may be carry-over from other donors' samples.

The V and J genes are TRBV2 and TRBJ1-5, with D possibly being TRBD1 (5 bases). The CDR3 is 13 amino acids. Per germline, CDR1 SNHLY and CDR2 FYNNEI. The V end lost 8 bases, the J end lost 11 bases, and 19 bases lay between the germline ends. CDR3 protein: CASVDSPRLAQHF. CDR3 nucleotide sequence: TGTGCCAGCGTTGACAGTCCTCGGTTGGCCCAGCATTTT.

The CDR3 spells CASSLGRLVNQPQHF. The CDR3 bases are TGTGCCAGCAGTTTGGGCAGGTTAGTAAATCAGCCCCAGCATTTT. V and J are TRBV28 and TRBJ1-5; unclear D gene. V was shortened by 3 bases and J by 4 bases, with 13 bases between the two germline ends. Germline V gives CDR1 MDHEN, CDR2 SYDVKM. The CDR3 has 15 residues.

V is TRBV5-1 and J is TRBJ2-5; 12 bases map to TRBD2. The J segment lost 5 bases and the V segment lost 4 bases, leaving 9 bases of the junction unmatched. The CDR3 covers 16 residues. The germline V gene has CDR1 SGHRS and CDR2 YFSETQ. The CDR3 reads CASSPTTSGSGETQYF. CDR3 sequence (DNA): TGCGCCAGCAGCCCAACGACTAGCGGGAGTGGGGAGACCCAGTACTTC.

V is TRBV5-1 and J is TRBJ1-4, with D possibly matching TRBD1 (5 bases). CDR1 is SGHRS and CDR2 is YFSETQ in the germline V gene. Trimming pared 0 bases from V and 5 bases from J, leaving 17 bases between. The CDR3 totals 17 residues. The CDR3 DNA is TGCGCCAGCAGCTTGGGCACAGTCGGGGCCTTAAATGAAAAACTGTTTTTT. Translation gives CASSLGTVGALNEKLFF.

Only one count was recorded for this clone. The chain uses TRBV28 and TRBJ1-3; TRBD1 is a possible D gene (5 bases). Germline CDR1 is MDHEN and CDR2 is SYDVKM. This CDR3 is built from 14 residues. With 7 bases removed from V and 8 bases from J, the gap between germline ends came to 18 bases. The CDR3 reads CASTPGGALDTIYF. Written as DNA, the CDR3 is TGTGCCAGCACCCCAGGCGGGGCCCTGGACACCATATATTTT.

The chain has TRBV29-1 and TRBJ1-6, with D perhaps matching TRBD1 (5 bases). Trimming removed 8 bases at V and 10 bases at J, with 18 bases between. In germline, CDR1 is SQVTM, CDR2 ANQGSEA. The length of the CDR3 is 13 residues. CDR3 loop: CSIRVHRDSPLHF. The CDR3, as DNA: TGCAGCATCCGTGTTCATCGGGACTCACCCCTCCACTTT. The variable domain in full, with the rest retrieved from reference TRBV29-1 and TRBJ1-6, is SAVISQKPSRDICQRGTSLTIQCQVDSQVTMMFWYRQQPGQSLTLIATANQGSEATYESGFVIDKFPISRPNLTFSTLTVSNMSPEDSSIYLCSIRVHRDSPLHFGNGTRLTVT.

V is TRBV11-2 and J is TRBJ2-7; 7 bases match TRBD1. V lost 6 bases and J lost 4; bases outside the gene matches: 9. The CDR3 is 14 residues long. Germline values: CDR1 SGHAT, CDR2 FQNNGV. The CDR3 DNA follows: TGTGCCAGCAGAGTCGGACAGGCCTGGTACGAGCAGTACTTC. It specifies CASRVGQAWYEQYF.

This chain connects TRBV19 to TRBJ1-5; the match to TRBD1 covers 7 bases. In germline, CDR1 is LNHDA, CDR2 SQIVND (reference sequence). The CDR3 length is 15 residues. Trimming at V came to 4 bases and at J to 2 bases, leaving 5 bases not matched to a gene. The CDR3 nucleotides are TGTGCCAGTAGTAGTAGACAGGGCGGCAATCAGCCCCAGCATTTT. Translated, it gives CASSSRQGGNQPQHF.

In DNA, the CDR3 is TGCGCCAGCAGCACGGTCTCAGCGGGTGAGCAGTTCTTC. Protein product: CASSTVSAGEQFF. This rearrangement joins TRBV5-1 to TRBJ2-1; a weak D match, TRBD2 (6 bases). CDR3 length: 13 amino acids. Looked up from germline, CDR1 is SGHRS and CDR2 is YFSETQ. Trimming took off 4 bases at V and 9 bases at J, with 14 bases between the two ends.

In DNA form, the CDR3 reads TGTGCCAGCCCCCCGAAGACTAGCGGCGACTACAATGAGCAGTTCTTC. Translating gives CASPPKTSGDYNEQFF. The chain recombines TRBV5-4 with TRBJ2-1; TRBD2 agrees at 9 bases. V lost 7 bases to trimming and J lost 3 bases; unmatched junction nucleotides: 11. The CDR3 extends over 16 amino acids. CDR1 is SGHNT, CDR2 YYREEE, per germline (reference sequence).

The chain links TRBV7-2 to TRBJ2-5, with 10 bases fitting TRBD2. Germline V gene lookup returns CDR1 SGHTA and CDR2 FQGNSA. With V trimmed by 9 bases and J by 4 bases, 14 bases remained unmatched. This CDR3 is 16 amino acids long. CDR3 bases: TGTGCCAGTATGCTAGCGGGAGAAGTAGCCCCAGAGACCCAGTACTTC. It specifies CASMLAGEVAPETQYF.

CDR3 protein: CASSPRVAGVLSGELFF. In DNA form, the CDR3 reads TGCGCCAGCAGCCCCCGGGTAGCGGGAGTCTTGTCCGGGGAGCTGTTTTTT. The V call is TRBV5-1, the J call TRBJ2-2; TRBD2 matches at 9 bases. This CDR3 comprises 17 residues. Germline values: CDR1 SGHRS, CDR2 YFSETQ. J was trimmed by 6 bases and V by 4 bases; bases with no gene match: 13.

Details on this clone: Other nucleotide sequences from this sample produce the same CDR3. The rearrangement links TRBV5-1 to TRBJ1-3; D gene ambiguous. V dropped 0 bases and J dropped 4 bases, with 5 bases sitting between them. This CDR3 contains 13 residues. Germline CDR1 SGHRS, CDR2 YFSETQ. CDR3 sequence (DNA): TGCGCCAGCAGCTTGGACCCCGGAAACACCATATATTTT. Protein sequence: CASSLDPGNTIYF. Together with reference TRBV5-1 and TRBJ1-3, the CDR3 gives the full variable domain: KAGVTQTPRYLIKTRGQQVTLSCSPISGHRSVSWYQQTPGQGLQFLFEYFSETQRNKGNFPGRFSGRQFSNSRSEMNVSTLELGDSALYLCASSLDPGNTIYFGEGSWLTVV.

The DNA for the CDR3 is TGTGCCTGGGGACAGGATCCCTATGGCTACACCTTC. Its protein product is CAWGQDPYGYTF. The V gene is TRBV30, the J gene TRBJ1-2, with 7 bases matching TRBD1. Germline V CDR1 and CDR2: GTSNPN, SVGIG (reference sequence). The CDR3 is 12 amino acids. J was trimmed by 4 bases and V by 5 bases; bases with no gene match: 4.

This CDR3 is CASSPGGQGGTDTQYF. Written as DNA, the CDR3 is TGTGCCAGCAGCCCGGGGGGACAGGGAGGCACAGATACGCAGTATTTT. The chain employs TRBV5-4 and TRBJ2-3, with 9 bases aligning to TRBD1. V lost 4 bases and J lost 1; bases outside the gene matches: 7. Germline V gene sequence: CDR1 SGHNT, CDR2 YYREEE (reference sequence). This CDR3 region has 16 residues.

V is TRBV28 and J is TRBJ2-1; no firm D call. Per the germline V gene, CDR1 is MDHEN and CDR2 is SYDVKM. This CDR3 has 16 amino acids. V lost 2 bases and J 0 bases, leaving 11 bases between the germline ends. CDR3 residues: CASSLPGPYSYNEQFF. CDR3 nucleotide sequence: TGTGCCAGCAGTTTACCTGGACCCTACTCCTACAATGAGCAGTTCTTC.

V and J are TRBV5-1 and TRBJ2-5; possibly TRBD2 for D (7 bases). The CDR3 has 12 residues. Trimming cost V 7 bases and J 5 bases, with 12 bases left between them. Germline V CDR1 and CDR2: SGHRS, YFSETQ. The CDR3 sequence: CASRGAGETQYF. The CDR3 nucleotides are TGCGCCAGCCGGGGGGCTGGGGAGACCCAGTACTTC.